The T cell receptor (beta chain) described here comes from a study of monozygotic twins with inflammatory bowel disease. As regards this clonotype: Its antigen is currently unknown.

Overall study findings and caveats: Concordant and discordant twins showed no difference in repertoire similarity, possibly from limited power. The analysis failed to separate different T cell subtypes.

The CDR3 contains 15 residues. Germline loops: CDR1 SGHRS, CDR2 YFSETQ. From its re-call of the 5' RACE reads, TCRdb lists each CDR3 protein once, without DNA. The sample table includes about 350,000 distinct CDR3 sequences. This clonotype was obtained from a human donor with ulcerative colitis or Crohn's disease, or a healthy co-twin of an affected twin (not recorded which). Material for sequencing was blood. This chain connects TRBV5-1 to TRBJ2-7; the D call of TRBD1 rests on TCRdb alone, since no DNA is present to check it. CDR3 protein: CASSSRGDTSYEQYF.